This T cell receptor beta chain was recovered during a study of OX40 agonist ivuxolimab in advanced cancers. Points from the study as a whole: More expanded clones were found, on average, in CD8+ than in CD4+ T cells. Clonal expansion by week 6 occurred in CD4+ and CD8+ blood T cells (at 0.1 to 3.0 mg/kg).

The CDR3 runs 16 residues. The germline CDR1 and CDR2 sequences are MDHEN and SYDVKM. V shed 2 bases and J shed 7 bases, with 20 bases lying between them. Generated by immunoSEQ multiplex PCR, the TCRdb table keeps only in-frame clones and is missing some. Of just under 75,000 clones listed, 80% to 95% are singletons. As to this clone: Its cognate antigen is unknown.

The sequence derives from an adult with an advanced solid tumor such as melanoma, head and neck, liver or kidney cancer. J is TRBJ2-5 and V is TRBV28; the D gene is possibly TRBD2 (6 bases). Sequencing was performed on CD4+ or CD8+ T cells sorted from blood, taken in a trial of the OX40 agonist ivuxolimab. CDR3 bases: TGTGCCAGCAGTTTACCCCCCGGGACTCAGGGAGGGACCCAGTACTTC. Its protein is CASSLPPGTQGGTQYF.